Below, 32 T cell receptor beta chains from the same sample are listed, as sequenced in a study of T cell responses to AZD1222 COVID-19 vaccine. The table came from immunoSEQ multiplex PCR; TCRdb's copy has only in-frame clones and leaves some out. Of about 120,000 clones in the sample, approximately 89% were seen once. The sample was peripheral blood, taken 28 days after the second AZD1222 dose. Source of these receptors: an adult who received the AZD1222 COVID-19 vaccine.

The chain couples TRBV3-1 (or the pseudogene TRBV3-2) to TRBJ1-1; D possibly corresponds to TRBD1 (5 bases). Germline values: CDR1 LGHDT, CDR2 YNNKEL (reference sequence). This CDR3 contains 16 residues. Deletions cut 0 bases from V and 0 bases from J, with 11 bases between. CDR3 sequence reads: CASSQDLNRMNTEAFF. DNA of the CDR3: TGTGCCAGCAGCCAAGATCTTAACAGGATGAACACTGAAGCTTTCTTT.

V gene TRBV15 combines with J gene TRBJ1-5; no definite D call. V was clipped by 1 base and J by 4 bases, with 5 bases between them. Germline V gene data show CDR1 as LNHNV and CDR2 as YYDKDF (reference sequence). This CDR3 contains 13 residues. The CDR3 region is CATSRVANQPQHF. The DNA of the CDR3 is TGTGCCACCAGCAGAGTGGCAAATCAGCCCCAGCATTTT.

The V call is TRBV12-5, the J call TRBJ1-5; no clear D. The CDR3 consists of 16 residues. V was shortened by 2 bases and J by 0 bases, with 11 bases between the two germline ends. Per germline, CDR1 LGHNT and CDR2 FRNRAP. CDR3 region: CASGLWRAYSNQPQHF. CDR3 nucleotides: TGTGCTAGTGGTTTGTGGAGGGCTTATAGCAATCAGCCCCAGCATTTT.

The gene calls are TRBV4-2 and TRBJ1-2, with D possibly TRBD1 on 5 matching bases. The CDR3 is 14 residues long. Trimming removed 3 bases from V and 6 bases from J, with 14 bases in between. Per the germline V gene, CDR1 is LGHNA and CDR2 is YNFKEQ. Here the CDR3 DNA reads TGTGCCAGCAGCCACGGTTGGGGGGACGATGGCTACACCTTC. Translated: CASSHGWGDDGYTF.

The chain is built from TRBV15 and TRBJ2-7, with TRBD1 matching over 7 bases. The CDR3 runs to 14 residues. The J segment lost 3 bases and the V segment lost 2 bases, leaving 4 bases of the junction unmatched. Germline V gene lookup returns CDR1 LNHNV and CDR2 YYDKDF (reference sequence). The CDR3 spells CATSRTRDSYEQYF. The CDR3 bases are TGTGCCACCAGCAGAACCCGGGACAGCTACGAGCAGTACTTC.

The chain employs TRBV28 and TRBJ1-2; TRBD1 matches at 8 bases. Unmatched junction bases numbered 10, after V lost 3 bases and J lost 4 bases. Germline assignment: CDR1 MDHEN and CDR2 SYDVKM. The CDR3 has 16 residues. CDR3 region: CASSFSDRAGSYGYTF. In nucleotides, the CDR3 is TGTGCCAGCAGTTTCTCGGACAGGGCCGGCAGCTATGGCTACACCTTC.

The chain couples TRBV7-2 to TRBJ2-7; D uncertain. The CDR3 has 13 amino acids. Trimming removed 6 bases at V and 2 bases at J, with 11 bases between. Germline loops: CDR1 SGHTA, CDR2 FQGNSA. DNA for the CDR3: TGTGCCAGCAGACCGGACGGTACCTACGAGCAGTACTTC. This gives the protein CASRPDGTYEQYF.

This chain joins TRBV28 and TRBJ2-5, with unresolved D. The CDR3 spans 13 residues. Germline CDR1 MDHEN, CDR2 SYDVKM. Trimming removed 4 bases from V and 7 bases from J, with 13 bases in between. The CDR3 sequence: CASSSRRAGTQYF. CDR3 sequence (DNA): TGTGCCAGCAGTTCTCGACGGGCAGGGACCCAGTACTTC.

The chain uses TRBV6-2 or TRBV6-3 and TRBJ2-7; TRBD1 aligns across 9 bases. CDR3 length: 13 residues. V lost 6 bases to trimming and J lost 5 bases; unmatched junction nucleotides: 5. In germline, CDR1 is MNHEY, CDR2 SVGEGT. CDR3: CASSRTGVNEQYF. DNA for the CDR3: TGTGCCAGCAGCCGGACAGGGGTCAACGAGCAGTACTTC.

The gene calls are TRBV7-9 and TRBJ1-2; weak D call: TRBD1 (5 bases). This CDR3 has 13 residues. Germline loops: CDR1 SEHNR, CDR2 FQNEAQ (reference sequence). The germline V and J ends were trimmed by 5 bases and 2 bases, with 9 bases remaining between them. CDR3 loop: CASSRRDNYGYTF. The CDR3 DNA sequence: TGTGCCAGCAGCCGCAGGGACAACTATGGCTACACCTTC.

The J gene is TRBJ2-7, the V gene TRBV4-1, with TRBD2 matching over 10 bases. Germline V gene sequence: CDR1 MGHRA, CDR2 YSYEKL. The V segment lost 0 bases and the J segment 2 bases; nucleotides outside the gene matches: 4. The CDR3 runs 16 residues. The CDR3 DNA reads as TGCGCCAGCAGCCAAGATACTAGCGGGGCCACCTACGAGCAGTACTTC. Encoded protein: CASSQDTSGATYEQYF.

The V call is TRBV4-3, the J call TRBJ2-5; TRBD2 agrees at 7 bases. Per germline, CDR1 LGHNA and CDR2 YSLEER. The CDR3 has 16 amino acids. Trimming took 0 bases from V and 2 from J; bases not matched to a gene: 6. The chain's CDR3 is CASSQDLGGGQETQYF. The CDR3 DNA reads TGCGCCAGCAGCCAAGATTTGGGCGGGGGACAAGAGACCCAGTACTTC.

The CDR3 here is CASSPDAYEQYF. The CDR3 DNA reads as TGTGCCAGCAGCCCTGATGCCTACGAGCAGTACTTC. The V and J genes are TRBV7-2 and TRBJ2-7; D is unclear. Trimming shortened V by 5 bases and J by 2 bases, and 7 bases separated the two germline ends. The CDR3 runs to 12 residues. Germline values: CDR1 SGHTA, CDR2 FQGNSA.

This chain connects TRBV7-2 to TRBJ2-1; 9 bases fit TRBD2. V trimming: 3 bases; J trimming: 10 bases; junction bases outside the gene matches: 7. The CDR3 consists of 14 residues. Germline V gives CDR1 SGHTA, CDR2 FQGNSA. The CDR3 sequence: CASSFLAGFGEQFF. The CDR3 DNA reads TGTGCCAGCAGCTTCCTAGCGGGGTTCGGAGAGCAGTTCTTC.

This rearrangement joins TRBV5-5 to TRBJ1-5; 8 nucleotides align to TRBD1. The trim removed 4 bases at V and 6 bases at J, leaving 6 bases unmatched. Germline CDR1 reads SGHKS; CDR2 reads YYEKEE (reference sequence). The CDR3 is made up of 14 amino acids. The CDR3 loop reads CASSLGTGGQPQHF. In nucleotides, the CDR3 is TGTGCCAGCAGCCTCGGGACAGGTGGTCAGCCCCAGCATTTT.

The chain joins TRBV7-9 to TRBJ1-3; D remains ambiguous. This CDR3 is built from 14 residues. Trimming took off 3 bases at V and 4 bases at J, with 10 bases between the two ends. CDR1 is SEHNR, CDR2 FQNEAQ, per germline (reference sequence). CDR3 region: CASSLTSSGNTIYF. The DNA for the CDR3 is TGTGCCAGCAGCTTGACCAGCTCCGGAAACACCATATATTTT.

This clone turned up a few times. The chain uses TRBV5-1 and TRBJ2-7; 12 bases are a match to TRBD1. Germline CDR1 is SGHRS and CDR2 is YFSETQ. Germline trimming cut 1 base from V and 6 bases from J; bases unmatched to any gene: 11. This CDR3 is 17 amino acids long. CDR3 sequence reads: CASSLTHSGTGGAEQYF. DNA of the CDR3: TGCGCCAGCAGCTTGACCCACTCCGGGACAGGGGGCGCCGAGCAGTACTTC.

The chain couples TRBV19 to TRBJ1-4; D is possibly TRBD1 (5 bases). Germline assignment: CDR1 LNHDA and CDR2 SQIVND (reference sequence). The CDR3 extends over 15 amino acids. The V gene lost 6 bases and the J gene lost 0 bases, with 11 bases spanning the gap. DNA of the CDR3: TGTGCCAGTAGACCCAGGGATGCAACTAATGAAAAACTGTTTTTT. It specifies CASRPRDATNEKLFF.

The V gene is TRBV7-2, the J gene TRBJ2-2, with TRBD1 as a possible D gene (5 bases). The CDR3 loop spans 15 amino acids. V was pared by 1 base and J by 5 bases, with 11 bases between. CDR1 is SGHTA, CDR2 FQGNSA, per germline. CDR3 nucleotides: TGTGCCAGCAGCTTAGAGGGCAGGGTGACCGGGGAGCTGTTTTTT. The encoded protein is CASSLEGRVTGELFF.

The CDR3 reads CASSQDRTTNEKLFF. The DNA for the CDR3 is TGTGCCAGCAGCCAAGATCGGACAACTAATGAAAAACTGTTTTTT. The V call is TRBV4-2, the J call TRBJ1-4; D remains ambiguous. The CDR3 contains 15 residues. Deletions cut 0 bases from V and 0 bases from J, with 5 bases between. Germline CDR1 reads LGHNA; CDR2 reads YNFKEQ.

This clone was seen a single time. The J gene is TRBJ1-2, the V gene TRBV11-2, with 7 bases that match TRBD1. The CDR3 loop spans 14 amino acids. Trimming at V came to 5 bases and at J to 4 bases, leaving 7 bases not matched to a gene. Germline assignment: CDR1 SGHAT and CDR2 FQNNGV. The CDR3 here is CASSPPGTAYGYTF. The CDR3 coding sequence is TGTGCCAGCAGCCCACCCGGGACAGCCTATGGCTACACCTTC.

The J gene is TRBJ2-1, the V gene TRBV7-2, with unresolved D. The CDR3 is made up of 16 amino acids. Germline CDR1 is SGHTA and CDR2 is FQGNSA. V dropped 1 base and J dropped 0 bases, with 10 bases sitting between them. This chain's CDR3 is CASSLVGPSSYNEQFF. The CDR3 DNA is TGTGCCAGCAGCTTAGTAGGCCCGAGCTCCTACAATGAGCAGTTCTTC.

This chain uses TRBV19 with TRBJ2-5; tentative D call: TRBD1 (6 bases). Germline V CDR1 and CDR2: LNHDA, SQIVND (reference sequence). With 5 bases removed from V and 1 base from J, the gap between germline ends came to 17 bases. This CDR3 comprises 16 residues. In nucleotides, the CDR3 is TGTGCCAGTAGTTCTCAATTACAGGGCGGCCAAGAGACCCAGTACTTC. It encodes CASSSQLQGGQETQYF.

The gene calls are TRBV5-5 and TRBJ2-7, with TRBD1 matching over 7 bases. Trimming cost V 4 bases and J 2 bases; bases outside gene matches: 6. In germline, CDR1 is SGHKS, CDR2 YYEKEE (reference sequence). The CDR3 length is 14 residues. The CDR3 loop reads CASSITGTAYEQYF. The CDR3 DNA sequence: TGTGCCAGCAGCATTACCGGGACAGCCTACGAGCAGTACTTC. Drawing the rest from reference TRBV5-5 and TRBJ2-7, the complete variable domain is DAGVTQSPTHLIKTRGQQVTLRCSPISGHKSVSWYQQVLGQGPQFIFQYYEKEERGRGNFPDRFSARQFPNYSSELNVNALLLGDSALYLCASSITGTAYEQYFGPGTRLTVT.

V usage is TRBV5-8 and J usage is TRBJ1-4; 8 bases map to TRBD1. This CDR3 has 17 amino acids. Unmatched junction bases numbered 12, after V lost 1 base and J lost 7 bases. Germline V CDR1 and CDR2: SGHTS, YDEGEE. In DNA, the CDR3 is TGTGCCAGCAGCTTGTCGGCCGGCGACAGGGGAACTGAAAAACTGTTTTTT. Its protein product is CASSLSAGDRGTEKLFF.

This clone was counted a few times. The chain joins TRBV10-3 to TRBJ2-1, with D possibly TRBD2 on 5 matching bases. In germline, CDR1 is ENHRY, CDR2 SYGVKD. Trimming cost V 3 bases and J 5 bases, with 5 bases left between them. The CDR3 runs to 12 residues. This CDR3 is CAISDGDNEQFF. The CDR3 nucleotides are TGTGCCATCAGTGACGGGGACAATGAGCAGTTCTTC.

The rearrangement uses TRBV7-9 and TRBJ2-3; tentatively, D is TRBD2 (6 bases). CDR3 length equals 15 residues. Germline CDR1 and CDR2: SEHNR and FQNEAQ (reference sequence). Trimming took off 5 bases at V and 5 bases at J, with 17 bases between the two ends. The CDR3 sequence: CASSRQGLAGDTQYF. In DNA, the CDR3 is TGTGCCAGCAGCCGGCAGGGACTGGCGGGAGATACGCAGTATTTT.

The V call is TRBV19, the J call TRBJ1-5, with D hard to call. V lost 7 bases and J lost 0, with 10 bases in between. This CDR3 region has 14 residues. Germline assignment: CDR1 LNHDA and CDR2 SQIVND (reference sequence). DNA for the CDR3: TGTGCCAGTAACGGCGGCAATAGCAATCAGCCCCAGCATTTT. Amino acid sequence: CASNGGNSNQPQHF.

The gene calls are TRBV9 and TRBJ1-5, with 8 bases fitting TRBD1. Trimming removed 4 bases from V and 4 bases from J; junction bases left unmatched: 4. The CDR3 is 14 residues long. Per the germline V gene, CDR1 is SGDLS and CDR2 is YYNGEE. CDR3 nucleotides: TGTGCCAGCAGCCGACAGGGGAGTAATCAGCCCCAGCATTTT. Translating gives CASSRQGSNQPQHF.

The chain carries TRBV19 and TRBJ1-5, with D possibly being TRBD1 (6 bases). V was trimmed by 6 bases and J by 5 bases, leaving 11 bases between them. The CDR3 runs to 13 residues. CDR1 and CDR2 (germline): LNHDA, SQIVND (reference sequence). CDR3 residues: CASRKQGDQPQHF. As DNA, the CDR3 is TGTGCCAGTAGGAAACAGGGAGATCAGCCCCAGCATTTT.

The genes are TRBV7-3 and TRBJ2-2; D assignment may be TRBD1 or TRBD2 (7 bases each). The CDR3 is made up of 15 amino acids. Germline loops: CDR1 SGHTA, CDR2 FQGTGA. Trimming removed 5 bases at V and 5 bases at J, with 15 bases between. The CDR3 DNA reads TGTGCCAGCAGCCCGGGGGGACAGTTAACCGGGGAGCTGTTTTTT. This translates into CASSPGGQLTGELFF.

V is TRBV28 and J is TRBJ1-6, with a tentative D call TRBD1 (5 bases). The CDR3 is made up of 16 amino acids. Trimming removed 2 bases from V and 6 bases from J, with 14 bases in between. CDR1 is MDHEN and CDR2 is SYDVKM in the germline V gene. CDR3: CASSLTGPRTNSPLHF. The CDR3 DNA sequence: TGTGCCAGCAGTTTAACGGGACCGAGAACTAATTCACCCCTCCACTTT.